The 9 T cell receptor beta chains reported below all come from one sample, sequenced in a study of control samples from healthy donors and cancer patients. Profiled with immunoSEQ multiplex PCR; TCRdb holds only in-frame clones, not every one. This sample carries fewer than 200,000 clones, around 88% of them seen once, and the ten largest clones take approximately 4.9%. Sequencing input: blood. The receptor set was obtained from a woman aged 25 to 39 in good health.

V is TRBV28 and J is TRBJ2-5, with D possibly being TRBD2 (6 bases). V lost 4 bases, J lost 1 base, and 16 bases lay in between. CDR3 length: 16 amino acids. CDR1 is MDHEN and CDR2 is SYDVKM in the germline V gene. Here the CDR3 DNA reads TGTGCCAGCAGTTCGACCGGGACTCCCTCCCAAGAGACCCAGTACTTC. Encoded protein: CASSSTGTPSQETQYF.

The chain recombines TRBV21-1 with TRBJ1-1; the table names TRBD1, a call not compared with the DNA. TRBV21-1 is classified as a pseudogene. The CDR3 is made up of 16 amino acids. CDR3 residues: CASSKGWDRGDTEAFF. The CDR3 DNA reads TGTGCCAGCAGCAAAGGTTGGGACAGGGGGGACACTGAAGCTTTCTTT.

The J gene is TRBJ2-5, the V gene TRBV7-9; D possibly matches TRBD1 or TRBD2 (5 bases each). Germline CDR1 SEHNR, CDR2 FQNEAQ (reference sequence). Trimming removed 1 base at V and 1 base at J, with 7 bases between. CDR3 length: 14 residues. In DNA form, the CDR3 reads TGTGCCAGCAGCTTAGAAGGGACCCAAGAGACCCAGTACTTC. Translating it yields CASSLEGTQETQYF.

J is TRBJ2-2 and V is TRBV14, with no clear D. V lost 0 bases to trimming and J lost 5 bases, with 7 bases between them. CDR3 length: 14 residues. CDR1 SGHDN and CDR2 FVKESK come from the germline V gene. The CDR3 bases are TGTGCCAGCAGCCAAGAAGATCTAACCGGGGAGCTGTTTTTT. This encodes CASSQEDLTGELFF. The full variable domain, rest sourced from reference TRBV14 and TRBJ2-2, is EAGVTQFPSHSVIEKGQTVTLRCDPISGHDNLYWYRRVMGKEIKFLLHFVKESKQDESGMPNNRFLAERTGGTYSTLKVQPAELEDSGVYFCASSQEDLTGELFFGEGSRLTVL.

The rearrangement links TRBV10-1 to TRBJ2-1; D may be TRBD1 (6 bases). Germline values: CDR1 WNHNN, CDR2 SYGVQD (reference sequence). The CDR3 sequence is 16 residues long. The V end lost 6 bases, the J end lost 4 bases, and 19 bases lay between the germline ends. CDR3 amino acids: CASRTIGRGQYNEQFF. CDR3 sequence (DNA): TGCGCCAGCAGAACTATAGGAAGGGGACAATACAATGAGCAGTTCTTC.

The CDR3 DNA follows: TGCAGCGTTGAAGATCAGGAGGACGCCTACAATGAGCAGTTCTTC. It is translated as CSVEDQEDAYNEQFF. This chain connects TRBV29-1 to TRBJ2-1, with a tentative D call TRBD2 (5 bases). Germline V lookup: CDR1 SQVTM, CDR2 ANQGSEA. The V end lost 0 bases, the J end lost 2 bases, and 11 bases lay between the germline ends. The CDR3 totals 15 residues.

This rearrangement joins TRBV4-1 to TRBJ1-3, with D hard to call. The V end lost 3 bases, the J end lost 0 bases, and 12 bases lay between the germline ends. The CDR3 length is 16 residues. Germline values: CDR1 MGHRA, CDR2 YSYEKL. The CDR3 region is CASSHYGRSSGNTIYF. CDR3 sequence (DNA): TGCGCCAGCAGCCATTACGGACGGAGCTCTGGAAACACCATATATTTT.

This clone was detected a few times. This chain links TRBV6-5 with TRBJ1-3; possible D gene TRBD1, 5 bases. V was cut by 7 bases and J by 4 bases, with 14 bases left in between. CDR3 length: 14 amino acids. Germline CDR1 is MNHEY and CDR2 is SVGAGI. The chain's CDR3 is CASTDWGGGNTIYF. CDR3 coding DNA: TGTGCCAGCACCGACTGGGGCGGGGGAAACACCATATATTTT.

This clone is a singleton in its sample. The rearrangement joins TRBV6-5 to TRBJ1-4; TRBD1 matches 7 bases. CDR3 length: 15 amino acids. Trimming cost V 0 bases and J 5 bases; bases outside gene matches: 3. Germline V gives CDR1 MNHEY, CDR2 SVGAGI. The CDR3 is CASSYSGGRNEKLFF. DNA of the CDR3: TGTGCCAGCAGTTACTCAGGGGGCAGGAATGAAAAACTGTTTTTT.